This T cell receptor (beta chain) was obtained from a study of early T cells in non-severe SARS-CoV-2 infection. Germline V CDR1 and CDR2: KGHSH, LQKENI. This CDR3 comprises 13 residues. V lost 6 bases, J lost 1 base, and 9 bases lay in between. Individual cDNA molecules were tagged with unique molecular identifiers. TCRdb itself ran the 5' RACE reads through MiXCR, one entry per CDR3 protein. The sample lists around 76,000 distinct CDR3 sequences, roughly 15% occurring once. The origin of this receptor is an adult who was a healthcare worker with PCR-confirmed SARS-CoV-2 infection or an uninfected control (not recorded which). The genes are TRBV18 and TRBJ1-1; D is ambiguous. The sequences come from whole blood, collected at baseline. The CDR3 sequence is CASSREGNTEAFF. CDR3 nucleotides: TGTGCCAGCTCTAGGGAGGGGAACACTGAAGCTTTCTTT. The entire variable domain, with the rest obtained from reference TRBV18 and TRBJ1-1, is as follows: NAGVMQNPRHLVRRRGQEARLRCSPMKGHSHVYWYRQLPEEGLKFMVYLQKENIIDESGMPKERFSAEFPKEGPSILRIQQVVRGDSAAYFCASSREGNTEAFFGQGTRLTVV.